Sequencing of this TCR beta chain was carried out in a study of cytomegalovirus exposure and HLA in healthy donors. Study observations and caveats: A later analysis found common viral pathogens apparently linked to several of the most significant clusters.

Concerning this clone itself: The antigen remains undetermined.

The PCR had 60 Vbeta and 13 Jbeta primers. TCRdb keeps only in-frame clones here, not all; method: immunoSEQ multiplex PCR. Of 90,000 or so clones in the sample, about 80% were seen once. The V gene lost 2 bases and the J gene lost 8 bases, with 16 bases spanning the gap. The CDR3 spans 16 residues. The germline V gene has CDR1 MNHEY and CDR2 SMNVEV (reference sequence). This rearrangement joins TRBV27 to TRBJ1-6, with D tentatively TRBD1 (5 bases). The source material was PBMCs. The clonotype was recovered from a man younger than 40 in good health and CMV-seropositive. Written as DNA, the CDR3 is TGTGCCAGCAGTTTAAACGCAGGGTTGTTGGATTCACCCCTCCACTTT. Protein product: CASSLNAGLLDSPLHF.